This TCR beta chain was recovered during a study of shared clonotypes between healthy human individuals. The protocol was immunoSEQ multiplex PCR, while the TCRdb copy is restricted to in-frame clones and leaves out a portion. In the table there are millions of clones, around nine tenths of which are singletons. V lost 5 bases, J lost 6 bases, and 20 bases lay in between. The V gene's germline CDR1 is SGHAT and CDR2 FQNNGV. The CDR3 is made up of 15 amino acids. The sequence was collected from a man aged 18-30 years in good health. The chain combines TRBV11-2 with TRBJ2-7, with a weak D call TRBD2 (6 bases). The sample comprised naive CD4+ T cells sorted from blood. Subset meaning: CD45RA+ positively selected. CDR3 loop: CASSPVTGSNFEQYF. The CDR3 bases are TGTGCCAGCAGCCCAGTGACCGGGAGCAATTTCGAGCAGTACTTC. Combining the CDR3 with reference TRBV11-2 and TRBJ2-7 gives the whole variable domain EAGVAQSPRYKIIEKRQSVAFWCNPISGHATLYWYQQILGQGPKLLIQFQNNGVVDDSQLPKDRFSAERLKGVDSTLKIQPAKLEDSAVYLCASSPVTGSNFEQYFGPGTRLTVT.